This record concerns one TCR beta chain sequence. These data belong to a study of blood T cell repertoires in COVID-19. For the study at large: Samples of COVID-19 (acute and convalescent) were obtained from the United States, Italy and Spain. PBMCs, B-cell-depleted T cells, or T cells were the source of the cDNA or gDNA that made up the material.

Study processing details: Amplifying reference gene primers gave estimates of nucleated cell counts. Sequenced by immunoSEQ multiplex PCR; TCRdb stores in-frame clones only, minus some. V, J and clone size were drawn from that table, and D and trimming were deduced from the DNA. The sample contains 400,000 to 450,000 clones, about 92% of which appear only once. Germline CDR1 SGHNT, CDR2 YENEEA. The junction had 3 bases not matched to a gene; V was cut back by 2 bases and J by 2 bases. The CDR3 runs 16 residues. The sequenced sample consisted of PBMCs or T cells enriched from blood (not recorded which). The gene calls are TRBV11-3 and TRBJ2-3; 11 nucleotides match TRBD2. The sequence was collected from a man between 18 and 35 years old who had recovered from COVID-19. CDR3 coding DNA: TGTGCCAGCAGCTTAACGACTAGCGGGAACACAGATACGCAGTATTTT. Its translation is CASSLTTSGNTDTQYF.